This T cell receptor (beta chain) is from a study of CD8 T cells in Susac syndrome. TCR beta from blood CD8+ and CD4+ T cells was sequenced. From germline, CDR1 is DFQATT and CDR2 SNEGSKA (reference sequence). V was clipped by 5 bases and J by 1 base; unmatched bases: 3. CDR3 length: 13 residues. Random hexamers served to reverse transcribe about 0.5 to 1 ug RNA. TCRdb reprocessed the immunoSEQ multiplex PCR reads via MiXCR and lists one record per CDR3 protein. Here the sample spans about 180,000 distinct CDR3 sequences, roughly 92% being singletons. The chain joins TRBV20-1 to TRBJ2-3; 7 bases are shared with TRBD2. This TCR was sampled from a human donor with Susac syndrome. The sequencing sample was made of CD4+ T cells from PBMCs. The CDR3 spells CSAGGGGTDTQYF. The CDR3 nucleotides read TGCAGTGCTGGGGGGGGTGGCACAGATACGCAGTATTTT.